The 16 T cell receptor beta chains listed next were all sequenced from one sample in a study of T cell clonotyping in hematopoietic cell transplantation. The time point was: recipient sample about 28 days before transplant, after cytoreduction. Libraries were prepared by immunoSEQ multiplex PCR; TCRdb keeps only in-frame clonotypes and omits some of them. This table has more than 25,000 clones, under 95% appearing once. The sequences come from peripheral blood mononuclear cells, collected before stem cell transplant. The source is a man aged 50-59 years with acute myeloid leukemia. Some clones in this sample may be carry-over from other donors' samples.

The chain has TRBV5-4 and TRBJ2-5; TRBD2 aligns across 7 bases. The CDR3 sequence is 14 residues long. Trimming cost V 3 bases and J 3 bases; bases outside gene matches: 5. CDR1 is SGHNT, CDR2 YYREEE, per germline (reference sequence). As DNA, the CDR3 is TGTGCCAGCAGCTCAGGGACTACAAAAGAGACCCAGTACTTC. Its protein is CASSSGTTKETQYF.

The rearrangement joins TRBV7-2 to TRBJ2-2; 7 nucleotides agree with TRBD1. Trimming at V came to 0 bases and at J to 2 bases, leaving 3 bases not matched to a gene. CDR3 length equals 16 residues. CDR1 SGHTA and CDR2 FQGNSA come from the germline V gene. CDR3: CASSLASGGNTGELFF. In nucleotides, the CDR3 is TGTGCCAGCAGCTTAGCGTCAGGGGGAAACACCGGGGAGCTGTTTTTT.

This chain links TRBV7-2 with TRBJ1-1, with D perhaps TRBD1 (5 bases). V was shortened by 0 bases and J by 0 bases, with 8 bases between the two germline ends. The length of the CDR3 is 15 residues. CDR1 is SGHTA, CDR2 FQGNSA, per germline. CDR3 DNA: TGTGCCAGCAGCTTAGCCAGGGTCATGAACACTGAAGCTTTCTTT. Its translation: CASSLARVMNTEAFF.

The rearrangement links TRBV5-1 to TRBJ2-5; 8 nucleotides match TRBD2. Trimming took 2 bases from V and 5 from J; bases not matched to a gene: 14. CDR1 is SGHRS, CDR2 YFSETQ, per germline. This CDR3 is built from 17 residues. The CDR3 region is CASSFNMGPQRGETQYF. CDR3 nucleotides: TGCGCCAGCAGCTTTAATATGGGACCGCAGCGGGGGGAGACCCAGTACTTC.

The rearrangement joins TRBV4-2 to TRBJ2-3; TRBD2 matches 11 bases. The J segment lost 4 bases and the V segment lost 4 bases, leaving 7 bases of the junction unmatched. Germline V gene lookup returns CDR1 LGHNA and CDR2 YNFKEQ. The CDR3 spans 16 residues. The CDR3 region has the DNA TGTGCCAGCAGCCCCTACGTAGCGGGGGGGCCAGATACGCAGTATTTT. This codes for CASSPYVAGGPDTQYF.

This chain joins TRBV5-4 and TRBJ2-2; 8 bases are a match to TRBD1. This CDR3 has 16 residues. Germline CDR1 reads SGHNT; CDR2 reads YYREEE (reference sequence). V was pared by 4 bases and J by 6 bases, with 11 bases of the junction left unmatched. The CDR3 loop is CASSPRQGNVPGELFF. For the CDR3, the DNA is TGTGCCAGCAGCCCCCGACAGGGGAACGTCCCCGGGGAGCTGTTTTTT.

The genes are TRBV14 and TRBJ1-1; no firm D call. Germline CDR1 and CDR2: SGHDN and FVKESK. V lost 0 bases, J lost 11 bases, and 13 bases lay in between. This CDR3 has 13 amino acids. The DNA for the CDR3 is TGTGCCAGCAGCCAAGATCGCAACGATAGGGCTTTCTTT. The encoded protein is CASSQDRNDRAFF.

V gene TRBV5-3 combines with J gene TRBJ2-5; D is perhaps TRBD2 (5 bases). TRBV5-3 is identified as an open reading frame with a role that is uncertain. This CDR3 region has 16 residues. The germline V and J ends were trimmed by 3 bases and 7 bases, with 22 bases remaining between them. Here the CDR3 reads CARSSTGLDSMGTQYF. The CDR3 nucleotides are TGTGCCAGAAGCTCTACCGGACTGGATTCCATGGGGACCCAGTACTTC.

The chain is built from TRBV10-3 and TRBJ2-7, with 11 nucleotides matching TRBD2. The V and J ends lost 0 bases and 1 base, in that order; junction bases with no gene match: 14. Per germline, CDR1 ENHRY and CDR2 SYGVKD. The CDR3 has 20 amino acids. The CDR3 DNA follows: TGTGCCATCAGTGAGTCGTATGGTTTCCTAGCGGGAGGCATGTCCTACGAGCAGTACTTC. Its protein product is CAISESYGFLAGGMSYEQYF.

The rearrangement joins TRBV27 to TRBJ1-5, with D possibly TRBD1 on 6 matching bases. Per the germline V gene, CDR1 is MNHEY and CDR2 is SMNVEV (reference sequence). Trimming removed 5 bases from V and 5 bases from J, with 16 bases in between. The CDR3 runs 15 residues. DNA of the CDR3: TGTGCCAGCAGTCGGTCTGGACAGAGTCATCAGCCCCAGCATTTT. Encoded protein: CASSRSGQSHQPQHF.

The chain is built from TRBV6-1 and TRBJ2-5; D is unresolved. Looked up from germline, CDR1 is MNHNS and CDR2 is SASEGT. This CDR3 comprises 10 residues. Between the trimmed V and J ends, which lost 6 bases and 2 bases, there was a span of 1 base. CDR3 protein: CASRQETQYF. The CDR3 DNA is TGTGCCAGCAGACAAGAGACCCAGTACTTC.

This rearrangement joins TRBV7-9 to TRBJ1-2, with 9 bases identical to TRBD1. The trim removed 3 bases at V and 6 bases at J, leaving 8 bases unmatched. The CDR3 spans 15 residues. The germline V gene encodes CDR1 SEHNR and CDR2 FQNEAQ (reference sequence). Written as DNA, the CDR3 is TGTGCCAGCAGCTTCCATACCGGGACAGGGAATGGCTACACCTTC. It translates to CASSFHTGTGNGYTF. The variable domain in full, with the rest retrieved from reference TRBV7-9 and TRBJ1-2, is DTGVSQNPRHKITKRGQNVTFRCDPISEHNRLYWYRQTLGQGPEFLTYFQNEAQLEKSRLLSDRFSAERPKGSFSTLEIQRTEQGDSAMYLCASSFHTGTGNGYTFGSGTRLTVV.

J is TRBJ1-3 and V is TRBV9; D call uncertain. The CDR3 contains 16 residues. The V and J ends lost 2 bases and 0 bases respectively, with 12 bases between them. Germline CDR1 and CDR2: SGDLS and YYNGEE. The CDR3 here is CASSVGGPSSGNTIYF. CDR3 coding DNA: TGTGCCAGCAGCGTTGGAGGCCCTAGCTCTGGAAACACCATATATTTT.

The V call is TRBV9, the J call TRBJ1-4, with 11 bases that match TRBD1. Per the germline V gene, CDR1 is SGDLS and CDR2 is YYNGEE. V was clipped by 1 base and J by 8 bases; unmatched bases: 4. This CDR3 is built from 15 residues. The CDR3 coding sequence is TGTGCCAGCAGCGTATACGGGACAGGGGGAGAAAAACTGTTTTTT. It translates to CASSVYGTGGEKLFF.

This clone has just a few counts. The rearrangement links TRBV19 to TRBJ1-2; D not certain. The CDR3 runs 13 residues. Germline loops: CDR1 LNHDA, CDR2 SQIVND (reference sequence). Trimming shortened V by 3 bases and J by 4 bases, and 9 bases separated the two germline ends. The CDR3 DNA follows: TGTGCCAGTAGTATCGCAGCAGTCTATGGCTACACCTTC. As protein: CASSIAAVYGYTF.

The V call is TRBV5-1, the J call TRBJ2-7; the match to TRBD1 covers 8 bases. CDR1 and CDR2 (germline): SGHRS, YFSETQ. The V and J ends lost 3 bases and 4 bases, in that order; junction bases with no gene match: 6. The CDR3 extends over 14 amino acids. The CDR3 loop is CASSSTGDLYEQYF. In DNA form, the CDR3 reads TGCGCCAGCAGCTCGACAGGGGACCTTTACGAGCAGTACTTC.